This T cell receptor beta chain emerged from a study of blood T cell repertoires in COVID-19. In the original workflow: From reference gene primer amplification, estimates of nucleated cell counts were derived. Sequenced by immunoSEQ multiplex PCR; TCRdb stores in-frame clones only, minus some. D and trimming come from the DNA, and the V and J calls and clone size come from that table. The sample has fewer than 250,000 clones, around nine tenths seen once; the top ten hold 1.1%. The length of the CDR3 is 14 residues. Germline assignment: CDR1 LGHDT and CDR2 YNNKEL (reference sequence). Trimming took off 1 base at V and 7 bases at J, with 13 bases between the two ends.

This receptor was identified in a man aged 25 to 40 with acute or convalescent COVID-19. This chain joins TRBV3-1 (or the pseudogene TRBV3-2) and TRBJ2-5; D is possibly TRBD2 (5 bases). The material sequenced was peripheral blood. CDR3 DNA: TGTGCCAGCAGCCAAGCCCCGCTAGCCGGGACCCAGTACTTC. Protein sequence: CASSQAPLAGTQYF.